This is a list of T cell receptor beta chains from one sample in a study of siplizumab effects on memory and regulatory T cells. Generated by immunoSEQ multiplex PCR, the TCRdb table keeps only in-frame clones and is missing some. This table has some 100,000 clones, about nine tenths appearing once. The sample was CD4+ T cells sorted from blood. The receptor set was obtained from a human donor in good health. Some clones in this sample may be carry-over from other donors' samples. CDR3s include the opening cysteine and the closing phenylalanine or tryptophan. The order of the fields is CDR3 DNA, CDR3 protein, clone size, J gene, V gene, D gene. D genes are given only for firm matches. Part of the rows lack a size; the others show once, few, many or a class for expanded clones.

TGTGCCAGCAGCTTAGGACAGGGGGGCAATCAGCCCCAGCATTTT	CASSLGQGGNQPQHF	NA	TRBJ1-5	TRBV11-2	TRBD1
TGCGCCAGCAGTTTAGGACTAGCGGGCCAAGAGACCCAGTACTTC	CASSLGLAGQETQYF	NA	TRBJ2-5	TRBV10-1	TRBD2
TGTGCCAGCAGCTTAGTAGGGATAGAGACCCAGTACTTC	CASSLVGIETQYF	NA	TRBJ2-5	TRBV7-9	NA
TGTGCCAGCAGCTTGGCAGCTGGAAACACCATATATTTT	CASSLAAGNTIYF	NA	TRBJ1-3	TRBV7-9	NA
TGTGCCAGCATCCCCACCCTGGCCGTGAACACTGAAGCTTTCTTT	CASIPTLAVNTEAFF	NA	TRBJ1-1	TRBV6-5	NA
TGTGCCAGCAGGGCACAGAATGAGCAGTTCTTC	CASRAQNEQFF	NA	TRBJ2-1	TRBV28	NA
TGTGCCAGCAGTTTACCAGGGACAGGGGCAGAGACCCAGTACTTC	CASSLPGTGAETQYF	NA	TRBJ2-5	TRBV28	TRBD1
TGTGCCAGCAGTGAAGTTAGGGTATACGGTGAGCAGTTCTTC	CASSEVRVYGEQFF	NA	TRBJ2-1	TRBV6-1	NA
TGTGCCAGCAGCCACTCACTGGAGCGGGACCTTAGCTCCTACGAGCAGTACTTC	CASSHSLERDLSSYEQYF	NA	TRBJ2-7	TRBV14	TRBD2
TGTGCCAGCAGCTTGGGTCGGGGGGCAGCAACTAATGAAAAACTGTTTTTT	CASSLGRGAATNEKLFF	NA	TRBJ1-4	TRBV5-6	NA
TGTGCCAGCAGGGACCAAGGACAGACGAACACTGAAGCTTTCTTT	CASRDQGQTNTEAFF	NA	TRBJ1-1	TRBV2	NA
TGTGCCAGCTCACCGAACTTGGACTGGTCCTACGAGCAGTACTTC	CASSPNLDWSYEQYF	NA	TRBJ2-7	TRBV18	NA
TGTGCCAGCAGTGTTCCGGGACAGGGGATCACCGGGGAGCTGTTTTTT	CASSVPGQGITGELFF	NA	TRBJ2-2	TRBV2	TRBD1
TGTGCCAGTAGAAACCGAGACAGAGACTATGGCTACACCTTC	CASRNRDRDYGYTF	once	TRBJ1-2	TRBV19	NA
TGTGCCAGCAGCCTCCACGGTCAGCCCCAGCATTTT	CASSLHGQPQHF	NA	TRBJ1-5	TRBV7-9	NA
TGCGCCAGCAGGTACGGGAGGGCCCACTACAATGAGCAGTTCTTC	CASRYGRAHYNEQFF	NA	TRBJ2-1	TRBV5-1	TRBD2
TGCGCCAGCAGCCCCCCGACAAAAGGCTACGAGCAGTACTTC	CASSPPTKGYEQYF	NA	TRBJ2-7	TRBV4-1	NA